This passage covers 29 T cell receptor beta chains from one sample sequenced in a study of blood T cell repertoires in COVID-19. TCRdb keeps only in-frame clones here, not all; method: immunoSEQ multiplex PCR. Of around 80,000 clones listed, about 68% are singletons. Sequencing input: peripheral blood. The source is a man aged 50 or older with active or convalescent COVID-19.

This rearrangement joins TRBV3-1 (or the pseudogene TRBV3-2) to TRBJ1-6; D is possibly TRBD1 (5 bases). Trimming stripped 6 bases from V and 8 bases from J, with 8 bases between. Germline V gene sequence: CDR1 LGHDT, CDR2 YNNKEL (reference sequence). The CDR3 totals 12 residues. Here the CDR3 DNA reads TGTGCCAGCAGTCAGACAGATTCACCCCTCCACTTT. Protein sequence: CASSQTDSPLHF.

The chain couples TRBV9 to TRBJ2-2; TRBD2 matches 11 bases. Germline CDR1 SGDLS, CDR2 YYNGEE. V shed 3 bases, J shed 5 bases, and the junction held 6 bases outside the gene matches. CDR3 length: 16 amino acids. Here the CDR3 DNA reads TGTGCCAGCAGCGCGTACACTAGCGGGGGTACCGGGGAGCTGTTTTTT. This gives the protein CASSAYTSGGTGELFF.

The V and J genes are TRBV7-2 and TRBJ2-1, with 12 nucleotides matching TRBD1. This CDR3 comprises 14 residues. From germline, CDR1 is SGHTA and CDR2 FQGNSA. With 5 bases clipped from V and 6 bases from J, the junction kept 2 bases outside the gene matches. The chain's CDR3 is CASSAGQGANEQFF. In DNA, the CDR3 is TGTGCCAGCAGCGCGGGACAGGGGGCCAATGAGCAGTTCTTC.

The chain's CDR3 is CASSQLNQPQHF. CDR3 DNA: TGTGCCAGCAGCCAACTGAATCAGCCCCAGCATTTT. This chain uses TRBV5-6 with TRBJ1-5; no firm D call. CDR1 is SGHDT, CDR2 YYEEEE, per germline. The CDR3 spans 12 residues. V was cut by 4 bases and J by 4 bases, with 6 bases left in between. Drawing the rest from reference TRBV5-6 and TRBJ1-5, the complete variable domain is DAGVTQSPTHLIKTRGQQVTLRCSPKSGHDTVSWYQQALGQGPQFIFQYYEEEERQRGNFPDRFSGHQFPNYSSELNVNALLLGDSALYLCASSQLNQPQHFGDGTRLSIL.

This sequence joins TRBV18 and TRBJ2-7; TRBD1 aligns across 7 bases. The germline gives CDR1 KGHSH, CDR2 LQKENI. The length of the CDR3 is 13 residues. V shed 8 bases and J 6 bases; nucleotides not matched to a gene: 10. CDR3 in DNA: TGTGCCAGCACCCAGACTGGGACAGCCGAGCAGTACTTC. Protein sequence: CASTQTGTAEQYF.

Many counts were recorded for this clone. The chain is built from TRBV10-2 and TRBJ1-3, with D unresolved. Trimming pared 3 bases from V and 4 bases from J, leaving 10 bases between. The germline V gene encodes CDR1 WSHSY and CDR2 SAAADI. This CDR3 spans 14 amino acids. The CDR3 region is CASSESGRGNTIYF. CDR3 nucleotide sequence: TGCGCCAGCAGTGAATCAGGCAGGGGAAACACCATATATTTT.

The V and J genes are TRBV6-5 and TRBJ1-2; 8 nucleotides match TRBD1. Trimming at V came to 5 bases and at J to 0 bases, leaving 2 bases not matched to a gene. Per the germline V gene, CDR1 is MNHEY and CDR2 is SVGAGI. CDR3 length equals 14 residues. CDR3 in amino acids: CASSRTGSNYGYTF. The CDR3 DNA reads TGTGCCAGCAGTCGGACAGGGTCTAACTATGGCTACACCTTC.

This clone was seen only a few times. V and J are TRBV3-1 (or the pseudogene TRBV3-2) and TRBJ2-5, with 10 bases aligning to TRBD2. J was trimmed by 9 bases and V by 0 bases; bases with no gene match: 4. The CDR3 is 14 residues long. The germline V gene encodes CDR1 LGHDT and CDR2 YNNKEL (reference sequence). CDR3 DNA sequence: TGTGCCAGCAGCCAAGATGGGACTAGCGAAGCCCAGTACTTC. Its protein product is CASSQDGTSEAQYF.

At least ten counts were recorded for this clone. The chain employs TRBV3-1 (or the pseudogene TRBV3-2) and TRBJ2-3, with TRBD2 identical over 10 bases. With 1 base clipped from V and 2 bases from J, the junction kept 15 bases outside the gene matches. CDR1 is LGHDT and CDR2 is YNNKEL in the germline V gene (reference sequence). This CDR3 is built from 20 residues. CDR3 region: CASSQGIAGGPESNTDTQYF. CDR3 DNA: TGTGCCAGCAGCCAAGGCATAGCGGGGGGCCCGGAATCGAACACAGATACGCAGTATTTT.

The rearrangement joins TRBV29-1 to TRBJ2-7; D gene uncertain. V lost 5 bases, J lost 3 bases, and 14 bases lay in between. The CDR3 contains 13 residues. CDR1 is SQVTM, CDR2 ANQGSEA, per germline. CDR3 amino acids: CSVSVPVNYEQYF. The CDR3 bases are TGCAGCGTTTCCGTTCCAGTAAACTACGAGCAGTACTTC.

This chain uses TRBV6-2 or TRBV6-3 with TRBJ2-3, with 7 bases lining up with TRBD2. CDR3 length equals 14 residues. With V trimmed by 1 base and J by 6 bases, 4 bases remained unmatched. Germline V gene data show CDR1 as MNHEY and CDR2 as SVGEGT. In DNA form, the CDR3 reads TGTGCCAGCAGTTACTTTGGACTAGGGGATACGCAGTATTTT. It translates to CASSYFGLGDTQYF.

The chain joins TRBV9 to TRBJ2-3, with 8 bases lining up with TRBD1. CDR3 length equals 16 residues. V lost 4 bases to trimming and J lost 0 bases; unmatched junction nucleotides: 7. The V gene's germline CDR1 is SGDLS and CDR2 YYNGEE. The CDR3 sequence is CASSPGQGLSTDTQYF. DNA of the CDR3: TGTGCCAGCAGCCCCGGACAGGGTTTAAGCACAGATACGCAGTATTTT.

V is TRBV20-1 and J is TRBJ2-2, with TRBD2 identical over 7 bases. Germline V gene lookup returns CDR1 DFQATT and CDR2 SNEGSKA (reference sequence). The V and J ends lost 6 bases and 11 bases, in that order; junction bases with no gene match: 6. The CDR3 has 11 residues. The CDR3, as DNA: TGCAGTGCAAAAACTAGCGCCGAGCTGTTTTTT. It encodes CSAKTSAELFF.

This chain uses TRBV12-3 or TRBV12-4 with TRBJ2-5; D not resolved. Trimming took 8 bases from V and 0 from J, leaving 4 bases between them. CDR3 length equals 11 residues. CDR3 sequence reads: CASADQETQYF. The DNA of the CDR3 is TGTGCCAGCGCAGACCAAGAGACCCAGTACTTC.

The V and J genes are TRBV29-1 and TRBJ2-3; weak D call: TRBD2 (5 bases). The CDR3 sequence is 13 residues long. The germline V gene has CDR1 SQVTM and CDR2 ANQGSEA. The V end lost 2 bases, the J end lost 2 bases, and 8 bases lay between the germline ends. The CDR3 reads CSVESGPTDTQYF. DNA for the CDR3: TGCAGCGTTGAAAGCGGACCCACAGATACGCAGTATTTT.

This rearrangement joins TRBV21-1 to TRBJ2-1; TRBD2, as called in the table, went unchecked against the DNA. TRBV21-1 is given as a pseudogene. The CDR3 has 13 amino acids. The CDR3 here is CASSNSGYNEQFF. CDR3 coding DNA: TGTGCCAGCAGCAATAGCGGATACAATGAGCAGTTCTTC.

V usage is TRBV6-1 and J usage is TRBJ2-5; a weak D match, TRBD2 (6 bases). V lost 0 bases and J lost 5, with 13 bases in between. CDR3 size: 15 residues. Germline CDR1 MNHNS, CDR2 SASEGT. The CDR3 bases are TGTGCCAGCAGTGAAGCTGCGGGGACGTGGGAGACCCAGTACTTC. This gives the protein CASSEAAGTWETQYF.

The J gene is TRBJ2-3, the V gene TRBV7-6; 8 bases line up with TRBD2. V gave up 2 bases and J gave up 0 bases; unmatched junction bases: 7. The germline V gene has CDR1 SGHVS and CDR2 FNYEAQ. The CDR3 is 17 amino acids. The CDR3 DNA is TGTGCCAGCAGCTTAATAAGCGGGGGCCTTAGCACAGATACGCAGTATTTT. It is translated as CASSLISGGLSTDTQYF.

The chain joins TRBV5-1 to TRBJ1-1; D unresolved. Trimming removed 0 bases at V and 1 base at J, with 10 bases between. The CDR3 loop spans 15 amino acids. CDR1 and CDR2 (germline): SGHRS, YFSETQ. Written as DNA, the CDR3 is TGCGCCAGCAGCTTGGCCGGAGACCGGAACACTGAAGCTTTCTTT. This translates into CASSLAGDRNTEAFF.

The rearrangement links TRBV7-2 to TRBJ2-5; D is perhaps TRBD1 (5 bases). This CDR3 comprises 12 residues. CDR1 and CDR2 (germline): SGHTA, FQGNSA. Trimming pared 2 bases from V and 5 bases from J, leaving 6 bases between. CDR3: CASSLNRETQYF. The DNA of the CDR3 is TGTGCCAGCAGCTTAAACAGGGAGACCCAGTACTTC.

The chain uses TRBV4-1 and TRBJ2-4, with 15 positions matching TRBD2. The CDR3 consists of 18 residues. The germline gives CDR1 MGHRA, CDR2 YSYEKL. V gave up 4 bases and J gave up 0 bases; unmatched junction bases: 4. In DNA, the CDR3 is TGCGCCAGCAGCCCCGGACTAGCGGGGGGGATAGCCAAAAACATTCAGTACTTC. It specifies CASSPGLAGGIAKNIQYF.

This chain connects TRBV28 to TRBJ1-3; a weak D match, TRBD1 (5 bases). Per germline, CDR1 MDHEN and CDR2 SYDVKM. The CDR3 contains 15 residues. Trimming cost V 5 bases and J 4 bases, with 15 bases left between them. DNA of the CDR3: TGTGCCAGCAGTACCCCTACAGGTGGCGGAAACACCATATATTTT. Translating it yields CASSTPTGGGNTIYF.

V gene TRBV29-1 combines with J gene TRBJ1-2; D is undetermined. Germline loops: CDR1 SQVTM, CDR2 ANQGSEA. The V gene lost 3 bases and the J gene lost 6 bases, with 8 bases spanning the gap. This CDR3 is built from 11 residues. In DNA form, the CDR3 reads TGCAGCGTTGAGGCCACCCATGGCTACACCTTC. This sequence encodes CSVEATHGYTF.

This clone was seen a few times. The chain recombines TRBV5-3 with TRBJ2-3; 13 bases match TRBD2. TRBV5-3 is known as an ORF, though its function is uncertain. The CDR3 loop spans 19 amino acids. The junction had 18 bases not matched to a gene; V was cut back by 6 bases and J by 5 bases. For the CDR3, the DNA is TGTGCCAGAATCCCCGGACTAGCGGGGGCCCGCCGGGGTAGAGATACGCAGTATTTT. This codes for CARIPGLAGARRGRDTQYF.

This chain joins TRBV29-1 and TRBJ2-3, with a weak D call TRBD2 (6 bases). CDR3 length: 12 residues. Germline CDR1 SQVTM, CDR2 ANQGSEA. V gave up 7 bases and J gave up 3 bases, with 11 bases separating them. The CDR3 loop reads CSGGRETDTQYF. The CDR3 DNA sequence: TGCAGCGGGGGCCGGGAGACAGATACGCAGTATTTT.

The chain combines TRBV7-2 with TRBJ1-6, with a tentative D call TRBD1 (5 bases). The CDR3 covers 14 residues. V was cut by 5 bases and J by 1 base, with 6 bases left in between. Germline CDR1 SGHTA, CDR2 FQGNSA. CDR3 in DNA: TGTGCCAGCAGCAGACAGTCCTATAATTCACCCCTCCACTTT. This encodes CASSRQSYNSPLHF.

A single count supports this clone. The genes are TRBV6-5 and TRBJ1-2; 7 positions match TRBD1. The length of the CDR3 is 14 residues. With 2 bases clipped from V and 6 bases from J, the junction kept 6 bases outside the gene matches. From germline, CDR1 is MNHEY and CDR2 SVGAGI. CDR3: CASSYTTGLDGYTF. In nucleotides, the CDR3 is TGTGCCAGCAGTTACACGACAGGGCTCGATGGCTACACCTTC.

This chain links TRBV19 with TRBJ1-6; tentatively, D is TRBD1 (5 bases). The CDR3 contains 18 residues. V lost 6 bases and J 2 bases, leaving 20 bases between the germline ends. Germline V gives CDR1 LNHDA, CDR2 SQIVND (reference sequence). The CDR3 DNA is TGTGCCAGTAGCGACCAAACAGGCGCAGGGACCTATAATTCACCCCTCCACTTT. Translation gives CASSDQTGAGTYNSPLHF.

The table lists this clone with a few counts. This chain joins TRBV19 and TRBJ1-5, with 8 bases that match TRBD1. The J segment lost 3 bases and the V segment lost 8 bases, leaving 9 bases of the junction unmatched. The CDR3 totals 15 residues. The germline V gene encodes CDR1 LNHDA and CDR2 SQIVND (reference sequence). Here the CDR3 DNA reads TGTGCCAGTTCGGACAGGGTTGTGAACAATCAGCCCCAGCATTTT. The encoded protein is CASSDRVVNNQPQHF.